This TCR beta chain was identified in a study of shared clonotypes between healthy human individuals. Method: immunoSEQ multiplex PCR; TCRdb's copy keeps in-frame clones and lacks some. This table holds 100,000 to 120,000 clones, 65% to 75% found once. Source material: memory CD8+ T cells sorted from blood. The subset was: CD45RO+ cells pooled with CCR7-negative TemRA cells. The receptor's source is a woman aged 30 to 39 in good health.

The CDR3 DNA reads TGTGCCAGTAGTATGGCCGGTTACACTGAAGCTTTCTTT. This encodes CASSMAGYTEAFF. The V call is TRBV19, the J call TRBJ1-1; D is ambiguous. The CDR3 is 13 residues long. Between the trimmed V and J ends, which lost 3 bases and 3 bases, there was a span of 8 bases. CDR1 is LNHDA, CDR2 SQIVND, per germline (reference sequence). The full variable domain, in which reference TRBV19 and TRBJ1-1 provide the parts outside the CDR3, is DGGITQSPKYLFRKEGQNVTLSCEQNLNHDAMYWYRQDPGQGLRLIYYSQIVNDFQKGDIAEGYSVSREKKESFPLTVTSAQKNPTAFYLCASSMAGYTEAFFGQGTRLTVV.